What follows are 21 T cell receptor beta chains derived from one specimen sequenced in a study of cytomegalovirus exposure and HLA in healthy donors. The PCR contained 60 Vbeta and 13 Jbeta primers. Generated by immunoSEQ multiplex PCR, the TCRdb table keeps only in-frame clones and is missing some. The data hold roughly 20,000 clones, with 70% to 85% observed a single time. The source material was PBMCs. The source is a human donor in good health.

The J gene is TRBJ1-3, the V gene TRBV9, with 8 bases lining up with TRBD1. CDR1 and CDR2 (germline): SGDLS, YYNGEE. V lost 1 base and J lost 8; bases outside the gene matches: 8. The CDR3 totals 15 residues. CDR3 nucleotide sequence: TGTGCCAGCAGCGTATTGGGCAGGGGGCGCGACACCATATATTTT. Encoded protein: CASSVLGRGRDTIYF.

This chain uses TRBV7-4 with TRBJ1-4; perhaps TRBD1 as D (6 bases). The length of the CDR3 is 15 residues. V was trimmed by 4 bases and J by 7 bases, leaving 16 bases between them. Germline loops: CDR1 SGHVT, CDR2 SQSDAQ. The CDR3 DNA sequence: TGTGCCAGCAGCTCTCGACAGGCCCGAACTGAAAAACTGTTTTTT. Its translation is CASSSRQARTEKLFF.

The chain links TRBV25-1 to TRBJ1-5; 8 bases are shared with TRBD1. Germline V lookup: CDR1 MGHDK, CDR2 SYGVNS. This CDR3 region has 14 residues. V dropped 9 bases and J dropped 3; count of bases not matched to a gene: 7. The CDR3 DNA is TGTGCCAGTCGCGGACAGGGAGTCAATCAGCCCCAGCATTTT. It codes for CASRGQGVNQPQHF.

The rearrangement uses TRBV5-1 and TRBJ2-7; tentative D call: TRBD1 (6 bases). Germline-derived CDR1 and CDR2 are SGHRS and YFSETQ. Deletions cut 4 bases from V and 4 bases from J, with 12 bases between. CDR3 length equals 13 residues. The CDR3 bases are TGCGCCAGCAGCCGGGACAATCTTTACGAGCAGTACTTC. Translating it yields CASSRDNLYEQYF.

The chain employs TRBV27 and TRBJ1-5; D is possibly TRBD1 (6 bases). The CDR3 is 16 amino acids. The V gene's germline CDR1 is MNHEY and CDR2 SMNVEV (reference sequence). The V end was cut by 5 bases, the J end by 2 bases, with 16 bases between. In DNA form, the CDR3 reads TGTGCCAGCAGTCCCCAGGGGAGTATAGGCAATCAGCCCCAGCATTTT. It translates to CASSPQGSIGNQPQHF.

V usage is TRBV4-1 and J usage is TRBJ1-4, with D maybe TRBD1 (6 bases). Germline CDR1 reads MGHRA; CDR2 reads YSYEKL. The V and J ends lost 5 bases and 2 bases respectively, with 12 bases between them. CDR3 length equals 15 residues. The DNA of the CDR3 is TGCGCCAGCAGCTCACAGGGTTGGACTAATGAAAAACTGTTTTTT. This codes for CASSSQGWTNEKLFF.

The chain employs TRBV30 and TRBJ1-2, with 8 bases lining up with TRBD1. Germline CDR1 and CDR2: GTSNPN and SVGIG (reference sequence). V shed 4 bases, J shed 5 bases, and the junction held 6 bases outside the gene matches. CDR3 length: 13 amino acids. CDR3 DNA: TGTGCCTGGACTCCGGGACAGGAGTATGGCTACACCTTC. Residues: CAWTPGQEYGYTF. The entire variable domain, with the rest obtained from reference TRBV30 and TRBJ1-2, is as follows: SQTIHQWPATLVQPVGSPLSLECTVEGTSNPNLYWYRQAAGRGLQLLFYSVGIGQISSEVPQNLSASRPQDRQFILSSKKLLLSDSGFYLCAWTPGQEYGYTFGSGTRLTVV.

The CDR3 DNA reads TGCGCCAGCAATCGAGTGTCAGGGCACACAGATACGCAGTATTTT. Translation gives CASNRVSGHTDTQYF. The chain has TRBV5-1 and TRBJ2-3; D possibly corresponds to TRBD1 (5 bases). This CDR3 comprises 15 residues. Trimming cost V 6 bases and J 2 bases, with 16 bases left between them. The V gene's germline CDR1 is SGHRS and CDR2 YFSETQ.

The chain couples TRBV7-9 to TRBJ2-5; 12 bases line up with TRBD2. The V gene end was trimmed by 4 bases and the J gene end by 4 bases; junction bases not matched to a gene: 10. The CDR3 totals 17 residues. Germline CDR1 and CDR2: SEHNR and FQNEAQ (reference sequence). CDR3 nucleotides: TGTGCCAGCAGCTCCACAGCACTAGCGGGGGGCCCAGAGACCCAGTACTTC. Residues: CASSSTALAGGPETQYF.

This clone showed up just once. V and J are TRBV6-6 and TRBJ1-1; tentative D call: TRBD1 (5 bases). Trimming removed 0 bases from V and 9 bases from J, with 14 bases in between. Germline CDR1 MNHNY, CDR2 SVGAGI (reference sequence). The CDR3 is made up of 14 amino acids. The CDR3 reads CASSYSEGEVKAFF. The CDR3 nucleotides read TGTGCCAGCAGTTACTCGGAAGGGGAAGTCAAAGCTTTCTTT.

The chain uses TRBV11-2 and TRBJ2-1; 8 bases align to TRBD1. Germline CDR1 SGHAT, CDR2 FQNNGV. Trimming took 2 bases from V and 0 from J; bases not matched to a gene: 6. The CDR3 is 17 amino acids. The CDR3 DNA reads as TGTGCCAGCAGCTTATCAGGGGGCCCGAGCTCCTACAATGAGCAGTTCTTC. This gives the protein CASSLSGGPSSYNEQFF.

The rearrangement links TRBV5-1 to TRBJ1-3; D not resolved. CDR1 and CDR2 from the germline V gene are SGHRS and YFSETQ. The CDR3 is 17 amino acids. The V and J ends lost 0 bases and 0 bases respectively, with 13 bases between them. The chain's CDR3 is CASSLVGGMSSGNTIYF. The CDR3 DNA reads as TGCGCCAGCAGCTTGGTTGGCGGGATGAGCTCTGGAAACACCATATATTTT.

The chain employs TRBV5-1 and TRBJ2-1; 8 bases align to TRBD1. Germline CDR1 is SGHRS and CDR2 is YFSETQ. V was pared by 4 bases and J by 9 bases, with 9 bases of the junction left unmatched. The CDR3 length is 14 residues. CDR3 region: CASSVDRGTFEQFF. The DNA of the CDR3 is TGCGCCAGCAGCGTAGACAGGGGAACATTTGAGCAGTTCTTC. The variable domain in full, with the rest retrieved from reference TRBV5-1 and TRBJ2-1, is KAGVTQTPRYLIKTRGQQVTLSCSPISGHRSVSWYQQTPGQGLQFLFEYFSETQRNKGNFPGRFSGRQFSNSRSEMNVSTLELGDSALYLCASSVDRGTFEQFFGPGTRLTVL.

The chain carries TRBV19 and TRBJ2-5; 11 bases fit TRBD2. Per the germline V gene, CDR1 is LNHDA and CDR2 is SQIVND (reference sequence). The J segment lost 2 bases and the V segment lost 5 bases, leaving 1 base of the junction unmatched. The CDR3 consists of 14 residues. CDR3: CASSRLAGQETQYF. The CDR3 DNA is TGTGCCAGTAGTCGACTAGCGGGGCAAGAGACCCAGTACTTC. Combining the CDR3 with reference TRBV19 and TRBJ2-5 gives the whole variable domain DGGITQSPKYLFRKEGQNVTLSCEQNLNHDAMYWYRQDPGQGLRLIYYSQIVNDFQKGDIAEGYSVSREKKESFPLTVTSAQKNPTAFYLCASSRLAGQETQYFGPGTRLLVL.

V usage is TRBV5-1 and J usage is TRBJ2-3; possibly TRBD2 for D (6 bases). The CDR3 length is 14 residues. Germline assignment: CDR1 SGHRS and CDR2 YFSETQ. The V end was cut by 2 bases, the J end by 6 bases, with 13 bases between. The CDR3 loop is CASSFGTLLDTQYF. The CDR3, as DNA: TGCGCCAGCAGCTTTGGGACTCTCCTCGATACGCAGTATTTT. The variable domain in full, completed from reference TRBV5-1 and TRBJ2-3, reads KAGVTQTPRYLIKTRGQQVTLSCSPISGHRSVSWYQQTPGQGLQFLFEYFSETQRNKGNFPGRFSGRQFSNSRSEMNVSTLELGDSALYLCASSFGTLLDTQYFGPGTRLTVL.

The chain combines TRBV6-5 with TRBJ2-7, with a possible D match to TRBD2 (5 bases). Between the trimmed V and J ends, which lost 4 bases and 6 bases, there was a span of 13 bases. This CDR3 contains 13 residues. CDR1 MNHEY and CDR2 SVGAGI come from the germline V gene. The CDR3 DNA sequence: TGTGCCAGCAGTTCCCGGCCCGGGGTCGAGCAGTACTTC. This translates into CASSSRPGVEQYF.

This clone was counted only a few times. The chain combines TRBV5-6 with TRBJ2-5, with D perhaps TRBD2 (6 bases). The CDR3 is 17 residues long. Trimming left V 6 bases short and J 5 bases short, with 26 bases between. The germline gives CDR1 SGHDT, CDR2 YYEEEE. The CDR3 is CASTLDWGGLSGETQYF. DNA for the CDR3: TGTGCCAGCACCCTAGACTGGGGCGGCCTCAGCGGGGAGACCCAGTACTTC. The full variable domain, rest sourced from reference TRBV5-6 and TRBJ2-5, is DAGVTQSPTHLIKTRGQQVTLRCSPKSGHDTVSWYQQALGQGPQFIFQYYEEEERQRGNFPDRFSGHQFPNYSSELNVNALLLGDSALYLCASTLDWGGLSGETQYFGPGTRLLVL.

The V call is TRBV2, the J call TRBJ2-5, with D perhaps matching TRBD1 (6 bases). The V end was cut by 6 bases, the J end by 2 bases, with 10 bases between. CDR3 length: 13 residues. CDR1 SNHLY and CDR2 FYNNEI come from the germline V gene. CDR3 sequence reads: CASRGTRQETQYF. The DNA for the CDR3 is TGTGCCAGCAGAGGGACACGGCAAGAGACCCAGTACTTC.

The chain employs TRBV6-5 and TRBJ1-5, with a tentative D call TRBD1 (5 bases). There are 15 residues in the CDR3. Germline loops: CDR1 MNHEY, CDR2 SVGAGI. V lost 2 bases and J 5 bases, leaving 13 bases between the germline ends. CDR3 sequence (DNA): TGTGCCAGCAGTTACCATAGGGGATCCGATCAGCCCCAGCATTTT. It encodes CASSYHRGSDQPQHF.

The rearrangement joins TRBV19 to TRBJ2-1; 12 bases fit TRBD2. With 3 bases clipped from V and 2 bases from J, the junction kept 2 bases outside the gene matches. This CDR3 comprises 16 residues. Germline V gene sequence: CDR1 LNHDA, CDR2 SQIVND (reference sequence). The CDR3 bases are TGTGCCAGTAGTATGTCTAGCGGGGGGGCCTACAATGAGCAGTTCTTC. Protein sequence: CASSMSSGGAYNEQFF.

The rearrangement joins TRBV9 to TRBJ2-3; D call uncertain. Germline loops: CDR1 SGDLS, CDR2 YYNGEE. This CDR3 has 13 amino acids. V was shortened by 4 bases and J by 5 bases, with 11 bases between the two germline ends. The chain's CDR3 is CASSPSFLDTQYF. DNA of the CDR3: TGTGCCAGCAGCCCCAGTTTCTTAGATACGCAGTATTTT.